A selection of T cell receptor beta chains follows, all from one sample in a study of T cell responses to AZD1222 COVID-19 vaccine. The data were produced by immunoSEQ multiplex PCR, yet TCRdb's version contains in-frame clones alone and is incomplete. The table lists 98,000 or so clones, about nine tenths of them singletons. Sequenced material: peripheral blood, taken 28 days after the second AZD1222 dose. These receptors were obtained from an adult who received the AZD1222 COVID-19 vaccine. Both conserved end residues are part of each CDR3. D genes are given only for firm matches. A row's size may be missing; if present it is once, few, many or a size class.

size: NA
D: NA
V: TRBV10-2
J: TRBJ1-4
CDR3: CASRDTGTLREKLFF
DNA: TGCGCCAGCAGGGATACAGGTACCTTAAGGGAAAAACTGTTTTTT

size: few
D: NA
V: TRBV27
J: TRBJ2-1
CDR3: CASRVLGRDEQFF
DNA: TGTGCCAGCAGGGTACTAGGGCGGGATGAGCAGTTCTTC

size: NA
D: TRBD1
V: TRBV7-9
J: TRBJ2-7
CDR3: CASSLLTGTGFPLLYEQYF
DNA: TGTGCCAGCAGCTTACTCACCGGGACAGGGTTTCCTCTTTTGTACGAGCAGTACTTC

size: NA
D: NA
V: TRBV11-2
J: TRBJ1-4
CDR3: CASSSHRATNEKLFF
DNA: TGTGCCAGCAGCTCTCACAGGGCAACTAATGAAAAACTGTTTTTT

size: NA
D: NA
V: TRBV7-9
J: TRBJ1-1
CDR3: CASSLRSRAEAFF
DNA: TGTGCCAGCAGCTTAAGGTCGAGGGCTGAAGCTTTCTTT

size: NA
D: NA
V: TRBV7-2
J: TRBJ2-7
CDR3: CASSLDSSYEQYF
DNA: TGTGCCAGCAGCTTGGACAGCTCCTACGAGCAGTACTTC

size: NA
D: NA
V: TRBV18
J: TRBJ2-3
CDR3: CASSQEATDTQYF
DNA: TGTGCCAGCTCGCAGGAGGCTACAGATACGCAGTATTTT

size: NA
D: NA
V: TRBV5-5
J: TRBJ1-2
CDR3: CASSLAPGVYGYTF
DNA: TGTGCCAGCAGCTTGGCTCCAGGCGTCTATGGCTACACCTTC

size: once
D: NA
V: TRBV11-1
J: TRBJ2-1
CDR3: CASSRHDLGNEQFF
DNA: TGTGCCAGCAGCCGGCACGACTTGGGCAATGAGCAGTTCTTC

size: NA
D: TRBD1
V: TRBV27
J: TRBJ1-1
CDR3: CATIGQGGGGAFF
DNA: TGTGCCACCATAGGACAGGGAGGGGGCGGAGCTTTCTTT

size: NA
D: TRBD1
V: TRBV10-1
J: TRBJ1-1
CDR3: CASSPHRGTGGETEAFF
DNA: TGCGCCAGCAGTCCCCACCGCGGGACAGGGGGCGAAACTGAAGCTTTCTTT

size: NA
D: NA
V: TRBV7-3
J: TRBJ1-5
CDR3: CASSPTSNQPQHF
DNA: TGTGCCAGCAGCCCGACGAGCAATCAGCCCCAGCATTTT

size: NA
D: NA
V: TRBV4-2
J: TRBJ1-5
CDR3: CASSQPFGSNQPQHF
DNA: TGTGCCAGCAGCCAACCTTTCGGCAGCAATCAGCCCCAGCATTTT